This TCR beta chain comes out of a study of cytomegalovirus exposure and HLA in healthy donors. General observations from the study: Investigators reported approximately 170 TCR beta chains as tied to cytomegalovirus.

As for this clone: The target antigen is unknown.

Germline lookup yields CDR1 SGHKS and CDR2 YYEKEE (reference sequence). The CDR3 spans 13 residues. Trimming stripped 0 bases from V and 4 bases from J, with 8 bases between. Donors counted as nominally healthy when sampled, yet unrecorded immune exposures were likely. 60 Vbeta and 13 Jbeta primers were used in PCR. Here immunoSEQ multiplex PCR was the method, and the copy in TCRdb shows in-frame clones only, minus some. The data show around 90,000 clones, roughly 79% seen once. The TCR originated in a man aged 30-40 years in good health and CMV-seronegative. What was sequenced was PBMCs. The chain is built from TRBV5-5 and TRBJ2-7, with TRBD1 as a possible D gene (5 bases). The CDR3 DNA is TGTGCCAGCAGCTTGGCAGGGTTATACGAGCAGTACTTC. This codes for CASSLAGLYEQYF.